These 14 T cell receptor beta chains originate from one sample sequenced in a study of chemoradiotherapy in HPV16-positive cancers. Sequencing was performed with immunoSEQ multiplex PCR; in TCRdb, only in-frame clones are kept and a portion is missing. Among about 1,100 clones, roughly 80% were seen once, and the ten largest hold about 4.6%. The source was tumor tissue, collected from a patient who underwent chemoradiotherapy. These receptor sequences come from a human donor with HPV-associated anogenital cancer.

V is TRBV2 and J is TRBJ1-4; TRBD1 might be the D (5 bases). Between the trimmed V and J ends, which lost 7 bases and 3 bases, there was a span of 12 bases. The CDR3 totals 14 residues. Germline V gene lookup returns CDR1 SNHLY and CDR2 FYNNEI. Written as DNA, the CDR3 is TGTGCCAGCAAGTCTCAGGGATCTAATGAAAAACTGTTTTTT. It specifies CASKSQGSNEKLFF.

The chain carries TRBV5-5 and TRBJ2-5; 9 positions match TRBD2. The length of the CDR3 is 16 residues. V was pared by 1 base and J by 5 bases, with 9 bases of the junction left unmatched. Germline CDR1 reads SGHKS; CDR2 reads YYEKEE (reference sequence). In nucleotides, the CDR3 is TGTGCCAGCAGCTTGTACCCAGCGGGGGGCGGGGAGACCCAGTACTTC. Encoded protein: CASSLYPAGGGETQYF.

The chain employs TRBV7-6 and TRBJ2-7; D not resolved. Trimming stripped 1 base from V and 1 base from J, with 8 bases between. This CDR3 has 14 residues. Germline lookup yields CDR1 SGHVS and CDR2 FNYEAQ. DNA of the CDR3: TGTGCCAGCAGCTTAGTTGCAGATTCCTACGAGCAGTACTTC. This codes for CASSLVADSYEQYF. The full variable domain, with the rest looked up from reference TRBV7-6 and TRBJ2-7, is GAGVSQSPRYKVTKRGQDVALRCDPISGHVSLYWYRQALGQGPEFLTYFNYEAQQDKSGLPNDRFSAERPEGSISTLTIQRTEQRDSAMYRCASSLVADSYEQYFGPGTRLTVT.

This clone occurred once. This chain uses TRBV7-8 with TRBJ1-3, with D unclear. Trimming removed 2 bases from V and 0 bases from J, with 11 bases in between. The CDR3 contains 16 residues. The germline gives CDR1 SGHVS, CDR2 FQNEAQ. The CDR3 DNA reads TGTGCCAGCAGCTTAACGAGGGAAAGCTCTGGAAACACCATATATTTT. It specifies CASSLTRESSGNTIYF.

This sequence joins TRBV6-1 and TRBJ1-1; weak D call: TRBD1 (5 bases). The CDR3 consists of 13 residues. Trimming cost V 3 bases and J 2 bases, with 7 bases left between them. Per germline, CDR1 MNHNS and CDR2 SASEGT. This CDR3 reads CASSETENTEAFF. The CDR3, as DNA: TGTGCCAGCAGTGAGACAGAAAACACTGAAGCTTTCTTT.

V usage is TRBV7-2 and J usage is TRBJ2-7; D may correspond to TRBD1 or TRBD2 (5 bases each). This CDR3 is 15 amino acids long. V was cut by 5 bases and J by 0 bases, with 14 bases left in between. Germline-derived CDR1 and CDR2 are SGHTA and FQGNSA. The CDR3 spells CASSPRDRSSYEQYF. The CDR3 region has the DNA TGTGCCAGCAGCCCCCGGGACCGAAGCTCCTACGAGCAGTACTTC.

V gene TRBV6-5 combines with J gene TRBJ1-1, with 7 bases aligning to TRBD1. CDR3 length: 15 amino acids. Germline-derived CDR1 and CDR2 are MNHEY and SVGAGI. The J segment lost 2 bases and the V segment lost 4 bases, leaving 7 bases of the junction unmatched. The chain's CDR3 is CASSSPKGANTEAFF. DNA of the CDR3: TGTGCCAGCAGTTCCCCCAAGGGGGCAAACACTGAAGCTTTCTTT.

CDR3 residues: CASSLARTVRGGYTF. DNA of the CDR3: TGTGCCAGCAGCTTGGCTCGTACAGTGAGGGGTGGCTACACCTTC. The rearrangement joins TRBV5-8 to TRBJ1-2, with a possible D match to TRBD1 (5 bases). Per the germline V gene, CDR1 is SGHTS and CDR2 is YDEGEE. CDR3 size: 15 residues. Trimming cost V 0 bases and J 7 bases, with 16 bases left between them.

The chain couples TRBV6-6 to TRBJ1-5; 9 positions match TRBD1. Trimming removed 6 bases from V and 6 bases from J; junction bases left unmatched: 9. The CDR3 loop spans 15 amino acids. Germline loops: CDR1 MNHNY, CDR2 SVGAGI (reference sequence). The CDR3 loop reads CASRSPGQGIQPQHF. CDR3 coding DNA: TGTGCCAGCAGGTCCCCGGGACAGGGCATTCAGCCCCAGCATTTT.

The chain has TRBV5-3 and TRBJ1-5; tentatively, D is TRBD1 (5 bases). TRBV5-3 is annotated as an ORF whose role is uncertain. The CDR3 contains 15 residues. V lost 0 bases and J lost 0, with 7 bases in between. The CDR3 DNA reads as TGTGCCAGAAGCTTGGGGGGGAGTAGCAATCAGCCCCAGCATTTT. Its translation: CARSLGGSSNQPQHF.

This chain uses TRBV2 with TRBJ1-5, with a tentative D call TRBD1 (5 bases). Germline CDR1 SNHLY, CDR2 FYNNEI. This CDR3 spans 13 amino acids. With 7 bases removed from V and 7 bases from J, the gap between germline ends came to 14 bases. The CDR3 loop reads CASTEGWVQPQHF. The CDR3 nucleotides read TGTGCCAGCACCGAGGGGTGGGTCCAGCCCCAGCATTTT.

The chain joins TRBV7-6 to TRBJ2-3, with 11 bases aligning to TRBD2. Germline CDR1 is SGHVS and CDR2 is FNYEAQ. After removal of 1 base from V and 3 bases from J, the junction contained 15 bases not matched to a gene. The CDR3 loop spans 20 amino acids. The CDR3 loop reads CASSLELRNSGRAGTDTQYF. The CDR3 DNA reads TGTGCCAGCAGCTTAGAGCTGCGGAATAGCGGGAGGGCCGGGACAGATACGCAGTATTTT.

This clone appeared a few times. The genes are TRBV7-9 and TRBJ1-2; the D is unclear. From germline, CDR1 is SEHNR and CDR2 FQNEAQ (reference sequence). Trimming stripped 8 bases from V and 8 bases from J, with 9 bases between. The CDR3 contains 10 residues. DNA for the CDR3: TGTGCCAGCTCAGGCGGGGGCTACACCTTC. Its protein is CASSGGGYTF.

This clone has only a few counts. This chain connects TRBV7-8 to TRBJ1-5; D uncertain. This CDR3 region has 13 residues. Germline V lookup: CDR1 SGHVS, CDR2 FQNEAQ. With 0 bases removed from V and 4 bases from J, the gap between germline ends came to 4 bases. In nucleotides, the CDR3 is TGTGCCAGCAGCTTAGCGCAGAATCAGCCCCAGCATTTT. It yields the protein CASSLAQNQPQHF. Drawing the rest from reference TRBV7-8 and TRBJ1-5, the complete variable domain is GAGVSQSPRYKVAKRGQDVALRCDPISGHVSLFWYQQALGQGPEFLTYFQNEAQLDKSGLPSDRFFAERPEGSVSTLKIQRTQQEDSAVYLCASSLAQNQPQHFGDGTRLSIL.